This T cell receptor beta chain was found in a study of identical twins. Study observations and caveats: For cord blood, abundant beta clonotypes had fewer insertions, unlike memory repertoires, which showed none. Out-of-frame beta chain sequences displayed weaker excess sharing between twins.

This CDR3 comprises 15 residues. V was cut by 1 base and J by 3 bases, with 13 bases left in between. CDR1 and CDR2 from the germline V gene are SGHRS and YFSETQ. This clonotype was recorded many times. Its specificity is unknown. A universal primer site was incorporated via template switching, and the cDNA contained unique molecular identifiers. Each CDR3 protein gets one entry after TCRdb re-called the 5' RACE reads with MiXCR. The data contain 250,000 to 350,000 distinct CDR3 sequences, roughly 9.8% of them singletons. These data are also associated with another study on yellow fever vaccine responses in identical twins.

This chain joins TRBV5-1 and TRBJ1-1; no reliable D call. Sequencing was carried out using CD8+ T cells sorted from blood. This clonotype originated in a woman under 30 in good health. This CDR3 is CASSLMGFKDTEAFF. CDR3 in DNA: TGCGCCAGCAGCTTGATGGGGTTTAAGGACACTGAAGCTTTCTTT.